A selection of T cell receptor beta chains follows, all from one sample in a study of OX40 agonist ivuxolimab in advanced cancers. TCRdb keeps only in-frame clones here, not all; method: immunoSEQ multiplex PCR. Here the sample spans 55,000 to 65,000 clones, about 88% being singletons. The sample was CD4+ or CD8+ T cells sorted from blood, taken in a trial of the OX40 agonist ivuxolimab. These receptors all stem from an adult with an advanced solid tumor such as melanoma, head and neck, liver or kidney cancer. Both conserved end residues are part of each CDR3. D genes are given only for firm matches. Not all rows give a size; the values are once, few, many and, for expanded clones, a class.

size: -
D: TRBD1
length: 15
V: TRBV10-3
J: TRBJ2-1
CDR3: CAISDKDRGDNEQFF
DNA: TGTGCCATCAGTGATAAGGACAGGGGCGACAATGAGCAGTTCTTC

size: -
D: -
length: 13
V: TRBV29-1
J: TRBJ2-1
CDR3: CSVNSNSYNEQFF
DNA: TGCAGCGTTAACTCGAACTCCTACAATGAGCAGTTCTTC

size: -
D: TRBD1
length: 15
V: TRBV5-1
J: TRBJ2-2
CDR3: CASTRRTGMTGELFF
DNA: TGCGCCAGCACGCGACGGACAGGGATGACCGGGGAGCTGTTTTTT

size: -
D: -
length: 13
V: TRBV7-3
J: TRBJ2-2
CDR3: CASSLIQTGELFF
DNA: TGTGCCAGCAGCTTAATCCAGACCGGGGAGCTGTTTTTT

size: once
D: -
length: 17
V: TRBV7-2
J: TRBJ1-2
CDR3: CASSLALIGGRYYGYTF
DNA: TGTGCCAGCAGCTTAGCGCTAATCGGGGGGCGCTACTATGGCTACACCTTC

size: -
D: -
length: 14
V: TRBV5-1
J: TRBJ2-7
CDR3: CASSPGGPSYEQYF
DNA: TGCGCCAGCAGCCCCGGGGGTCCCTCCTACGAGCAGTACTTC

size: -
D: -
length: 14
V: TRBV28
J: TRBJ2-7
CDR3: CASSPPGSYYEQYF
DNA: TGTGCCAGCAGTCCGCCCGGCAGTTACTACGAGCAGTACTTC

size: -
D: -
length: 13
V: TRBV21-1
J: TRBJ2-1
CDR3: CASSKGRANEQFF
DNA: TGTGCCAGCAGCAAAGGCAGAGCCAATGAGCAGTTCTTC

size: -
D: TRBD2
length: 17
V: TRBV18
J: TRBJ2-3
CDR3: CASSREVADAGIDTQYF
DNA: TGTGCCAGCTCCCGGGAGGTGGCGGACGCGGGGATAGATACGCAGTATTTT

size: few
D: TRBD1
length: 14
V: TRBV30
J: TRBJ2-2
CDR3: CAWNRGPNTGELFF
DNA: TGTGCCTGGAACAGGGGGCCGAACACCGGGGAGCTGTTTTTT

size: -
D: -
length: 16
V: TRBV5-1
J: TRBJ2-1
CDR3: CASSLVGTTSYNEQFF
DNA: TGCGCCAGCAGCTTGGTCGGAACCACCTCCTACAATGAGCAGTTCTTC

size: -
D: TRBD1
length: 14
V: TRBV29-1
J: TRBJ2-7
CDR3: CSVGPRQGAYEQYF
DNA: TGCAGCGTTGGGCCTCGACAGGGCGCCTACGAGCAGTACTTC

size: -
D: -
length: 14
V: TRBV28
J: TRBJ1-5
CDR3: CASSPGQKVQPQHF
DNA: TGTGCCAGCAGTCCGGGACAAAAAGTACAGCCCCAGCATTTT

size: few
D: -
length: 10
V: TRBV21-1
J: TRBJ2-7
CDR3: CASGHYEQYF
DNA: TGTGCTTCTGGACATTACGAGCAGTACTTC

size: -
D: -
length: 15
V: TRBV4-2
J: TRBJ2-5
CDR3: CASSQDYVVRKTQYF
DNA: TGTGCCAGCAGCCAAGATTATGTAGTTAGGAAGACCCAGTACTTC

size: -
D: -
length: 13
V: TRBV11-1
J: TRBJ2-1
CDR3: CASRPASGNEQFF
DNA: TGTGCCAGCAGACCTGCGTCCGGGAATGAGCAGTTCTTC

size: -
D: -
length: 13
V: TRBV6-5
J: TRBJ1-2
CDR3: CASSDRGHYGYTF
DNA: TGTGCCAGCAGTGACAGAGGCCACTATGGCTACACCTTC

size: -
D: -
length: 14
V: TRBV7-2
J: TRBJ2-1
CDR3: CASSLKSQANEQFF
DNA: TGTGCCAGCAGCTTAAAATCCCAGGCCAATGAGCAGTTCTTC

size: few
D: TRBD1
length: 16
V: TRBV10-2
J: TRBJ1-6
CDR3: CASSRGGPEEGSPLHF
DNA: TGCGCCAGCTCCCGAGGGGGCCCCGAGGAAGGATCACCCCTCCACTTT

size: -
D: -
length: 14
V: TRBV18
J: TRBJ2-2
CDR3: CASSTDRLTGELFF
DNA: TGTGCCAGCTCAACGGACAGACTCACCGGGGAGCTGTTTTTT

size: -
D: TRBD1
length: 14
V: TRBV6-5
J: TRBJ2-5
CDR3: CASSSGTERGAQYF
DNA: TGTGCCAGCAGTTCCGGGACAGAAAGAGGTGCCCAGTACTTC

size: -
D: -
length: 13
V: TRBV27
J: TRBJ2-7
CDR3: CASSLTVGSPQYF
DNA: TGTGCCAGCAGTCTTACGGTAGGCAGCCCTCAGTACTTC

size: -
D: -
length: 15
V: TRBV28
J: TRBJ2-5
CDR3: CASSLTGWGRETQYF
DNA: TGTGCCAGCAGTTTAACGGGCTGGGGGAGAGAGACCCAGTACTTC

size: -
D: -
length: 13
V: TRBV28
J: TRBJ1-5
CDR3: CASSTGFSQPQHF
DNA: TGTGCCAGCAGTACAGGGTTCAGTCAGCCCCAGCATTTT

size: -
D: -
length: 14
V: TRBV30
J: TRBJ1-2
CDR3: CAWSVQGVAAGYTF
DNA: TGTGCCTGGAGTGTACAAGGGGTTGCGGCTGGCTACACCTTC

size: -
D: -
length: 12
V: TRBV6-6
J: TRBJ1-5
CDR3: CASSPGNQPQHF
DNA: TGTGCCAGCAGCCCAGGCAATCAGCCCCAGCATTTT

size: -
D: TRBD2
length: 14
V: TRBV12-5
J: TRBJ2-3
CDR3: CASGYQAGADTQYF
DNA: TGTGCTAGTGGTTACCAAGCGGGAGCAGATACGCAGTATTTT